Below are 28 T cell receptor beta chains sequenced from a single sample in a study of tumor and adjacent non-tumor tissue in lung cancer. A modified ARM-PCR protocol with three rounds of nested PCR amplified TCRbeta. TCRdb fed the multiplex PCR reads into MiXCR, producing one record per CDR3 protein. Of about 98,000 distinct CDR3 sequences listed, 75% to 90% are singletons. No cell sorting was done before RNA was extracted from the tissue. This non-tumor lung sample came from over 3 cm beyond the tumor edge. The specimen was distant non-tumor lung tissue. The receptor source for this set is a man in his fifties or sixties with small cell lung cancer.

With regard to this clonotype: Germline is not matched at one junction end, which may reflect a read error. The chain couples TRBV11-3 to TRBJ2-1; 15 bases are a match to TRBD2. The CDR3 has 18 amino acids. Germline CDR1 is SGHNT and CDR2 is YENEEA. CDR3 in amino acids: CASNLDEVGLAGGGEQFF. Written as DNA, the CDR3 is TGTGCCAGCAACTTAGATGAGGTGGGACTAGCGGGAGGAGGTGAGCAGTTCTTC.

The chain links TRBV10-1 to TRBJ2-1; a weak D match, TRBD2 (6 bases). With 10 bases removed from V and 4 bases from J, the gap between germline ends came to 14 bases. The CDR3 is 13 amino acids. The germline gives CDR1 WNHNN, CDR2 SYGVQD (reference sequence). The CDR3 is CATRTTKYNEQFF. In nucleotides, the CDR3 is TGCGCCACAAGGACTACCAAGTACAATGAGCAGTTCTTC.

The V and J genes are TRBV11-2 and TRBJ1-1; D is possibly TRBD1 (5 bases). The CDR3 has 14 residues. From germline, CDR1 is SGHAT and CDR2 FQNNGV. The ends were cut back, 9 bases at V and 7 bases at J, with 21 bases in the middle. In DNA form, the CDR3 reads TGTGCCAGTAGGACCCTAGGACACGGCGGTGAAGCTTTCTTT. This gives the protein CASRTLGHGGEAFF.

As for this clonotype: At one end the junction does not follow the germline gene, possibly because of a read error. This chain joins TRBV5-8 and TRBJ2-3, with TRBD2 matching over 10 bases. This CDR3 comprises 13 residues. CDR1 and CDR2 (germline): SGHTS, YDEGEE. The CDR3 is CVITTLAGATHYF. As DNA, the CDR3 is TGTGTCATCACTACCCTAGCGGGAGCTACGCATTATTTT.

A remark on this clonotype: Sequence at one end of the junction differs from germline and may be a read error. The V and J genes are TRBV4-1 and TRBJ2-2; possible D gene TRBD2, 5 bases. CDR1 and CDR2 (germline): MGHRA, YSYEKL. The CDR3 has 15 residues. The CDR3 here is CASSSREAYTGELFF. CDR3 sequence (DNA): TGCGCCAGCAGCAGTAGAGAGGCCTATACCGGGGAACTGTTTTTT.

With regard to this clonotype: At one end the junction does not follow the germline gene, possibly because of a read error. The chain combines TRBV6-1 with TRBJ2-1, with 8 bases matching TRBD2. Looked up from germline, CDR1 is MNHNS and CDR2 is SASEGT. The CDR3 has 15 residues. The CDR3 DNA reads TGTACCAGCAGTGAAAGGAGCGGGAGCTACTATGAGCAGTTCTTC. The encoded protein is CTSSERSGSYYEQFF.

This clonotype turned up a few times. A single base separates this from a much larger clone, so it may be a read error. The chain is built from TRBV6-1 and TRBJ2-2, with no clear D. With 7 bases removed from V and 6 bases from J, the gap between germline ends came to 18 bases. Germline V gene data show CDR1 as MNHNS and CDR2 as SASEGT. The CDR3 spans 15 residues. The CDR3 region has the DNA TGTGCCAGCAATCACGGTCCGGACCCAGCCGGGGAGCTGTTTTTT. This translates into CASNHGPDPAGELFF.

Remarks on this clonotype: A read error may produce the germline difference seen at one junction end. The chain links TRBV11-2 to TRBJ2-1; D not certain. CDR3 size: 17 residues. Germline V gene sequence: CDR1 SGHAT, CDR2 FQNNGV. CDR3 sequence (DNA): TGTGCCAGCAACTTAGTGATAGCCCAGAGCTCATACAATGAGCAGTTCTTC. It encodes CASNLVIAQSSYNEQFF.

V gene TRBV6-5 combines with J gene TRBJ1-2; D possibly corresponds to TRBD1 (5 bases). The CDR3 covers 14 residues. Germline V lookup: CDR1 MNHEY, CDR2 SVGAGI. V was clipped by 6 bases and J by 7 bases, with 18 bases between them. CDR3 DNA: TGTGCCAGCAGGTCTAACGACAGTGACGCTGGCTACACCTTC. Translated, it gives CASRSNDSDAGYTF.

This clonotype was picked up many times. The V gene is TRBV6-5, the J gene TRBJ2-1, with 8 bases that match TRBD2. In germline, CDR1 is MNHEY, CDR2 SVGAGI. This CDR3 is 20 amino acids long. V lost 5 bases and J lost 0; bases outside the gene matches: 18. The CDR3 is CASSPKREWPSRNSYNEQFF. The CDR3 DNA follows: TGTGCCAGCAGTCCAAAGCGGGAGTGGCCCTCTAGGAACTCCTACAATGAGCAGTTCTTC.

This clonotype showed up just once. Compared with germline, one end of the junction differs, possibly owing to a read error. This rearrangement joins TRBV11-2 to TRBJ2-1; the match to TRBD2 covers 16 bases. The length of the CDR3 is 16 residues. Germline V gives CDR1 SGHAT, CDR2 FQNNGV. This chain's CDR3 is CASRPVGTSGRVDQSF. CDR3 nucleotides: TGTGCCAGCAGGCCAGTTGGGACTAGCGGGAGGGTTGATCAGTCCTTC.

On this clonotype itself: The CDR3 ends on some other residue instead of the conserved phenylalanine or tryptophan, so this is likely a read error. The V gene is TRBV12-3 or TRBV12-4, the J gene TRBJ2-3; D not resolved. CDR3 length equals 12 residues. CDR3 sequence (DNA): TGTGCCAGTAGTTTATGGGAAGATACGCAGTATCTT. Its protein is CASSLWEDTQYL.

To note about this clonotype: One junction end does not reproduce the germline sequence, and a read error may be involved. The chain uses TRBV4-1 and TRBJ1-1, with D possibly being TRBD1 (6 bases). The germline gives CDR1 MGHRA, CDR2 YSYEKL. The CDR3 is 15 residues long. The CDR3 sequence: CVSSQAGQLNTKAFF. The CDR3 DNA is TGCGTCAGCAGCCAGGCTGGACAGCTGAACACTAAAGCTTTCTTT.

This chain joins TRBV11-2 and TRBJ1-1; D is uncertain. Germline assignment: CDR1 SGHAT and CDR2 FQNNGV. V lost 2 bases, J lost 14 bases, and 24 bases lay in between. The CDR3 is 15 residues long. The CDR3 nucleotides read TGTGCCAGCAGCTTAACAGCAGGAATGAACACTGAAGACTTCTTT. It encodes CASSLTAGMNTEDFF.

Worth noting for this clonotype: Germline is not matched at one junction end, which may reflect a read error. The rearrangement uses TRBV6-6 and TRBJ2-6; a weak D match, TRBD1 (5 bases). Germline V gene data show CDR1 as MNHNY and CDR2 as SVGAGI (reference sequence). The CDR3 is made up of 15 amino acids. The CDR3: CTSSVVLSGANVLTF. CDR3 bases: TGTACCAGCAGTGTGGTTCTCTCTGGGGCCAACGTCCTGACCTTC.

Worth noting for this clonotype: At one boundary the junction diverges from the germline segment, which might be a read error. The rearrangement uses TRBV6-5 and TRBJ1-1, with TRBD1 matching 8 bases. The CDR3 sequence is 12 residues long. Germline CDR1 and CDR2: MNHEY and SVGAGI. The CDR3 DNA reads as TGTGCTACCGAGACAGGGGCCATCGAAGCCTTCTTT. Its translation: CATETGAIEAFF.

Comment on this clonotype: Compared with germline, one end of the junction differs, possibly owing to a read error. CDR3 nucleotide sequence: TGTGCCAGCAGCGAAGTTCTGAGGGCCAGCACCGGTGAGCTGTTTTTT. Encoded protein: CASSEVLRASTGELFF. The chain recombines TRBV4-2 with TRBJ2-2; tentatively, D is TRBD2 (5 bases). This CDR3 spans 16 amino acids. Germline V CDR1 and CDR2: LGHNA, YNFKEQ.

Regarding this clonotype: Relative to the germline gene, one junction end is altered; a read error may explain this. The rearrangement joins TRBV4-1 to TRBJ2-4; TRBD1 might be the D (5 bases). CDR1 is MGHRA, CDR2 YSYEKL, per germline. This CDR3 has 15 amino acids. Written as DNA, the CDR3 is TGCGCTAACAGCCATAGCAGGGTGGGCAAAAACATTCAATACTTC. Translating gives CANSHSRVGKNIQYF.

Regarding this clonotype: Germline is not matched at one junction end, which may reflect a read error. J is TRBJ2-2 and V is TRBV11-3; D remains unclear. The CDR3 consists of 16 residues. Per germline, CDR1 SGHNT and CDR2 YENEEA. In nucleotides, the CDR3 is TGTGCCAGCAACTTAACCGCGTTAGTGGTCACCGGGGAGCTGTTTTTT. Its protein product is CASNLTALVVTGELFF.

As for this clonotype: This may come from a read error, since a much larger clone is one base off. The J gene is TRBJ2-1, the V gene TRBV20-1; no clear D. Germline-derived CDR1 and CDR2 are DFQATT and SNEGSKA (reference sequence). Trimming removed 3 bases at V and 0 bases at J, with 12 bases between. The CDR3 totals 15 residues. Here the CDR3 DNA reads TGCAGTGCTAGGCCCCGCTCTGGCTCCTACAATGAGCAGTTCTTC. Translating gives CSARPRSGSYNEQFF.

The V gene is TRBV11-2, the J gene TRBJ2-1, with 11 bases aligning to TRBD2. Germline CDR1 reads SGHAT; CDR2 reads FQNNGV. The V and J ends lost 6 bases and 12 bases, in that order; junction bases with no gene match: 16. This CDR3 has 16 residues. CDR3 residues: CASSCLAGGPISGQFF. CDR3 nucleotides: TGTGCCAGCAGTTGTTTAGCGGGAGGGCCCATCTCTGGGCAGTTCTTC. The whole variable domain, filled in from reference TRBV11-2 and TRBJ2-1, reads EAGVAQSPRYKIIEKRQSVAFWCNPISGHATLYWYQQILGQGPKLLIQFQNNGVVDDSQLPKDRFSAERLKGVDSTLKIQPAKLEDSAVYLCASSCLAGGPISGQFFGPGTRLTVL.

With respect to this clonotype: A read error may be the cause here, since a much bigger clone is one base away. The CDR3 here is CSADGLAGGKVTQYF. The CDR3 nucleotides read TGCAGTGCGGACGGACTAGCGGGAGGAAAAGTGACCCAGTACTTC. V and J are TRBV20-1 and TRBJ2-5; TRBD2 agrees at 14 bases. Germline-derived CDR1 and CDR2 are DFQATT and SNEGSKA (reference sequence). The V segment lost 6 bases and the J segment 7 bases; nucleotides outside the gene matches: 10. The CDR3 loop spans 15 amino acids.

As to this clonotype: Likely a read error: the CDR3 ends without its conserved phenylalanine or tryptophan. This chain links TRBV20-1 with TRBJ2-3; 13 bases are shared with TRBD2. Looked up from germline, CDR1 is DFQATT and CDR2 is SNEGSKA (reference sequence). Trimming cost V 5 bases and J 4 bases; bases outside gene matches: 3. The CDR3 covers 14 residues. The chain's CDR3 is CSAGTSGKSDTQYL. CDR3 nucleotides: TGCAGTGCTGGGACTAGCGGGAAATCAGATACGCAGTATTTA.

The chain recombines TRBV6-1 with TRBJ1-1; D perhaps matches TRBD1 (5 bases). Trimming cost V 7 bases and J 8 bases, with 20 bases left between them. Germline lookup yields CDR1 MNHNS and CDR2 SASEGT. The CDR3 is 14 amino acids. CDR3 bases: TGTGCCAGCATCCTCTTGTGGTTACAGGACGAAGCTTTCTTT. Amino acids: CASILLWLQDEAFF.

The table lists this clonotype with a count of one. The junction shows a germline mismatch at one end, possibly a read error. The rearrangement links TRBV11-2 to TRBJ2-3; tentatively, D is TRBD1 (5 bases). Looked up from germline, CDR1 is SGHAT and CDR2 is FQNNGV. The CDR3 is 13 residues long. The CDR3 DNA reads TGTGCCAGCAACTTAGACTTGACAGATGCGCAGTATTTT. Its protein product is CASNLDLTDAQYF.

This clonotype was seen at least ten times. The rearrangement joins TRBV12-3 or TRBV12-4 to TRBJ1-5; possibly TRBD1 for D (5 bases). The CDR3 length is 13 residues. Trimming shortened V by 6 bases and J by 6 bases, and 12 bases separated the two germline ends. The CDR3 spells CASSWGRAQPQHF. CDR3 coding DNA: TGTGCCAGCAGCTGGGGGAGGGCTCAGCCCCAGCATTTT.

Turning to this clonotype: It may be a read error: a sequence one base away is much more abundant. The chain is built from TRBV7-9 and TRBJ2-7; a weak D match, TRBD2 (5 bases). Germline CDR1 is SEHNR and CDR2 is FQNEAQ (reference sequence). CDR3 length: 14 residues. V was shortened by 2 bases and J by 1 base, with 9 bases between the two germline ends. Here the CDR3 reads CASSLQPGSYEQYF. The CDR3 DNA follows: TGTGCCAGCAGCTTACAGCCGGGGTCCTACGAGCAGTACTTC.

Only one count was recorded for this clonotype. A junction end diverges from the germline sequence, so it may reflect a read error. V gene TRBV11-2 combines with J gene TRBJ2-2, with D possibly matching TRBD2 (5 bases). Germline assignment: CDR1 SGHAT and CDR2 FQNNGV. CDR3 length: 14 residues. In nucleotides, the CDR3 is TGTGCCATCAGCTTAGACTTCCAGACCGGGGAGTTGTTTTTT. This translates into CAISLDFQTGELFF.